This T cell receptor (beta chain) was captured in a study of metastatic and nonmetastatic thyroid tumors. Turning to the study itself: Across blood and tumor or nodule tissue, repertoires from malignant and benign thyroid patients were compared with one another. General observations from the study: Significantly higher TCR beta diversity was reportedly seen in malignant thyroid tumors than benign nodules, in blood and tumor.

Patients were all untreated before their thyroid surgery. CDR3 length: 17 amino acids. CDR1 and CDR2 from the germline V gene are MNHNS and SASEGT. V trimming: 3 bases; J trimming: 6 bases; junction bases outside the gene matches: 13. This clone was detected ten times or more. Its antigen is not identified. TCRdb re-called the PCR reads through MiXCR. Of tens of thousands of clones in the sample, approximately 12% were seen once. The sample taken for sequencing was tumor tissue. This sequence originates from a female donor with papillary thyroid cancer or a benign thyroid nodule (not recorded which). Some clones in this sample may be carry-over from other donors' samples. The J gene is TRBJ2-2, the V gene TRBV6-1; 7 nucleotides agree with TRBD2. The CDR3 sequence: CASSEGGASPNAGELFF. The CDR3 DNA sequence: TGTGCCAGCAGTGAGGGAGGGGCTAGCCCCAACGCCGGGGAGCTGTTTTTT.